Reported below is one T cell receptor beta chain. The sample belongs to a study of blood T cell repertoires in COVID-19. The age range of participants was roughly 18 to 90 years, with residence in approximately 25 US areas. Each participant's cohort was designated according to participant-reported clinical history. Donors in Cohort 3 counted as recovered after two negative PCRs, clearance, or symptom resolution. In the authors' methods: For nucleated cells, counts were estimated from reference gene primer amplification. Profiled with immunoSEQ multiplex PCR; TCRdb holds only in-frame clones, not every one. V and J calls and clone size come straight from that table; D and trimming were deduced from the DNA. The sample comprises 150,000 to 200,000 clones, 80% to 85% of which are singletons, and roughly 7% rests with the top ten. The receptor's source is a middle-aged man who had recovered from COVID-19. The source material was PBMCs or T cells enriched from blood (not recorded which).

The CDR3, as DNA: TGTGCCAGCCGGGACAGTTCCCCCTATGGCTACACCTTC. This encodes CASRDSSPYGYTF. The rearrangement joins TRBV19 to TRBJ1-2; 7 nucleotides line up with TRBD1. The CDR3 runs 13 residues. The ends lost 9 bases at V and 4 bases at J; junction bases unmatched: 8. CDR1 and CDR2 (germline): LNHDA, SQIVND (reference sequence).